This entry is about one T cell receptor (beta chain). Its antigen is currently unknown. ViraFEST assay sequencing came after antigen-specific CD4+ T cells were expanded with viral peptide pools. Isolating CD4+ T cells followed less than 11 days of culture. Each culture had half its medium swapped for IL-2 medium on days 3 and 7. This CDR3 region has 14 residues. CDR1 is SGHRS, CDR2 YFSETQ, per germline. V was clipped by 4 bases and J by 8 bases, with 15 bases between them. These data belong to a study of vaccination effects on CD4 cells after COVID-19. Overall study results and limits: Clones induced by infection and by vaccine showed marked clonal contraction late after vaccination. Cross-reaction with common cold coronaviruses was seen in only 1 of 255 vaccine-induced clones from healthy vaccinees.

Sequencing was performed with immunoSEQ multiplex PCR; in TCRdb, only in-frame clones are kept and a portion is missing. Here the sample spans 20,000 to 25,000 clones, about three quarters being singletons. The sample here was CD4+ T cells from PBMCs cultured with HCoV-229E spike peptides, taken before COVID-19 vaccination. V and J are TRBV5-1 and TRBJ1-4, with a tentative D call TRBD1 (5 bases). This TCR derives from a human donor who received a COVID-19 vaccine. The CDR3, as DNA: TGCGCCAGCAGCAGTCAGGGAAGTAGAGAAAAACTGTTTTTT. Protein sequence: CASSSQGSREKLFF.